This TCR beta chain was recorded in a study of CD8 T cells in Susac syndrome. Across the whole study: Patients with Susac syndrome were therapy-naive, on corticosteroids, or on intravenous immunoglobulin alone at the time that blood was drawn.

RNA was extracted with the RNeasy kit, and a quantity of about 0.45 to 1 ug was reverse transcribed using random hexamers. The TCR beta CDR3 was amplified by immunoSEQ multiplex PCR across 54 Vbeta, 13 Jbeta. One entry per CDR3 protein, called by TCRdb with MiXCR from the immunoSEQ multiplex PCR reads. The data show roughly 75,000 distinct CDR3 sequences, with 93% seen just once and around 0.15% held by the top ten. Negative isolation was used for CD8+ and CD4+ T cells, and FACS enrichment was applied to TEMRA cells. This CDR3 is 14 amino acids long. From germline, CDR1 is MNHNY and CDR2 SVGAGI (reference sequence). V gave up 6 bases and J gave up 3 bases, with 14 bases separating them. In its sample, this clonotype was seen once.

This receptor was obtained from a human donor with Susac syndrome. This chain links TRBV6-6 with TRBJ2-5, with a possible D match to TRBD1 (6 bases). Sequenced sample: CD4+ T cells from PBMCs. In nucleotides, the CDR3 is TGTGCCAGCAGAGTACCGGACAGTGAAGAGACCCAGTACTTC. Protein product: CASRVPDSEETQYF.